These 17 T cell receptor beta chains share one sample of origin, sequenced in a study of T-cell memory formation after mild COVID-19. TCRdb re-called the 5' RACE reads with MiXCR, one entry per CDR3 protein. This table holds about 400,000 distinct CDR3 sequences, 23% found once. The sequenced sample was PBMCs or a T cell subset sorted from them (not recorded which). The receptors derive from an adult woman who had mild COVID-19 (a few samples of this study predate the infection). Cell type and time point are not known.

V is TRBV9 and J is TRBJ2-7; TRBD1 agrees at 8 bases. The CDR3 loop spans 15 amino acids. J was trimmed by 5 bases and V by 4 bases; bases with no gene match: 11. The V gene's germline CDR1 is SGDLS and CDR2 YYNGEE. CDR3 DNA sequence: TGTGCCAGCAGCCTCGATCCAGGGGGCTTCGACGAGCAGTACTTC. Translation gives CASSLDPGGFDEQYF.

The V gene is TRBV25-1, the J gene TRBJ2-7; 8 positions agree with TRBD1. Germline-derived CDR1 and CDR2 are MGHDK and SYGVNS. Unmatched junction bases numbered 4, after V lost 2 bases and J lost 1 base. CDR3 length: 15 amino acids. CDR3 sequence reads: CASSEGQGPSYEQYF. Here the CDR3 DNA reads TGTGCCAGCAGTGAAGGACAGGGTCCTTCCTACGAGCAGTACTTC.

CDR3 in amino acids: CASSGRRGTGELFF. As DNA, the CDR3 is TGTGCCAGCAGCGGAAGACGTGGGACCGGGGAGCTGTTTTTT. This chain joins TRBV9 and TRBJ2-2; D gene uncertain. Between the trimmed V and J ends, which lost 3 bases and 5 bases, there was a span of 11 bases. This CDR3 spans 14 amino acids. Germline CDR1 reads SGDLS; CDR2 reads YYNGEE.

This clonotype was seen only a few times. In DNA form, the CDR3 reads TGTGCCAGCAGCCTCCGGGACAACTACGAGCAGTACTTC. The encoded protein is CASSLRDNYEQYF. The chain has TRBV3-1 and TRBJ2-7; D may be TRBD1 (6 bases). CDR1 LGHDT and CDR2 YNNKEL come from the germline V gene (reference sequence). This CDR3 has 13 residues. Trimming removed 4 bases at V and 3 bases at J, with 10 bases between.

This clonotype was counted a few times. The V call is TRBV7-2, the J call TRBJ2-1; 11 positions agree with TRBD2. The CDR3 sequence is 15 residues long. Germline CDR1 is SGHTA and CDR2 is FQGNSA. Trimming cost V 5 bases and J 12 bases; bases outside gene matches: 12. Here the CDR3 reads CASSIGTSGLQGQFF. In DNA form, the CDR3 reads TGTGCCAGCAGCATCGGGACTAGCGGCCTACAGGGGCAGTTCTTC.

The genes are TRBV18 and TRBJ2-3, with D tentatively TRBD2 (6 bases). The CDR3 is 15 residues long. Trimming pared 3 bases from V and 3 bases from J, leaving 13 bases between. The V gene's germline CDR1 is KGHSH and CDR2 LQKENI. CDR3 residues: CASSPGGGKTDTQYF. CDR3 nucleotides: TGTGCCAGCTCACCGGGTGGCGGGAAGACAGATACGCAGTATTTT. The full variable domain, with the rest looked up from reference TRBV18 and TRBJ2-3, is NAGVMQNPRHLVRRRGQEARLRCSPMKGHSHVYWYRQLPEEGLKFMVYLQKENIIDESGMPKERFSAEFPKEGPSILRIQQVVRGDSAAYFCASSPGGGKTDTQYFGPGTRLTVL.

The CDR3 region is CASSSLGGTEAFF. CDR3 nucleotide sequence: TGTGCCAGCAGCTCCCTAGGGGGCACTGAAGCTTTCTTT. The chain links TRBV7-8 to TRBJ1-1, with D perhaps TRBD1 (6 bases). V was clipped by 4 bases and J by 4 bases, with 10 bases between them. Germline V gene data show CDR1 as SGHVS and CDR2 as FQNEAQ. The CDR3 has 13 residues.

This clonotype occurred a few times. The rearrangement links TRBV20-1 to TRBJ1-4, with D hard to call. The CDR3 is 15 residues long. Germline-derived CDR1 and CDR2 are DFQATT and SNEGSKA (reference sequence). With 3 bases removed from V and 0 bases from J, the gap between germline ends came to 11 bases. The CDR3 protein is CSARKGRTTNEKLFF. For the CDR3, the DNA is TGCAGTGCTAGGAAGGGTCGAACAACTAATGAAAAACTGTTTTTT.

The CDR3 DNA reads as TGTGCCAGCAGCTTCAACGGCCCTGGGGCCAACGTCCTGACTTTC. Amino acid sequence: CASSFNGPGANVLTF. V is TRBV5-5 and J is TRBJ2-6, with D unclear. Per germline, CDR1 SGHKS and CDR2 YYEKEE (reference sequence). The CDR3 is 15 residues long. Trimming stripped 2 bases from V and 2 bases from J, with 8 bases between.

The table lists this clonotype with a few counts. The chain couples TRBV7-9 to TRBJ2-7; 7 bases line up with TRBD1. The trim removed 1 base at V and 2 bases at J, leaving 8 bases unmatched. This CDR3 is built from 16 residues. Germline V CDR1 and CDR2: SEHNR, FQNEAQ (reference sequence). In DNA, the CDR3 is TGTGCCAGCAGCTTAGATCTCGGCAGGGGGACCTACGAGCAGTACTTC. Its translation is CASSLDLGRGTYEQYF. Using reference TRBV7-9 and TRBJ2-7 for the parts outside the CDR3, the full variable domain is DTGVSQNPRHKITKRGQNVTFRCDPISEHNRLYWYRQTLGQGPEFLTYFQNEAQLEKSRLLSDRFSAERPKGSFSTLEIQRTEQGDSAMYLCASSLDLGRGTYEQYFGPGTRLTVT.

The rearrangement uses TRBV6-1 and TRBJ1-1, with TRBD1 matching 8 bases. Per the germline V gene, CDR1 is MNHNS and CDR2 is SASEGT. The CDR3 spans 12 residues. After removal of 8 bases from V and 5 bases from J, the junction contained 4 bases not matched to a gene. CDR3 loop: CASRTGLTEAFF. The CDR3 nucleotides are TGTGCCAGCCGGACAGGGTTAACTGAAGCTTTCTTT.

The chain is built from TRBV27 and TRBJ2-5, with D uncertain. There are 13 residues in the CDR3. Trimming left V 5 bases short and J 9 bases short, with 16 bases between. In germline, CDR1 is MNHEY, CDR2 SMNVEV (reference sequence). DNA of the CDR3: TGTGCCAGCAGTCCAACCCCCGTCGCGGCCCAGTACTTC. Protein sequence: CASSPTPVAAQYF.

V is TRBV7-3 and J is TRBJ2-7; TRBD2 aligns across 16 bases. CDR1 and CDR2 (germline): SGHTA, FQGTGA. This CDR3 spans 17 amino acids. V dropped 5 bases and J dropped 6; count of bases not matched to a gene: 10. The CDR3: CASSPAGLAGGPPEQYF. The CDR3 nucleotides read TGTGCCAGCAGCCCTGCGGGACTAGCGGGAGGGCCACCCGAGCAGTACTTC. The whole variable domain, remainder taken from reference TRBV7-3 and TRBJ2-7, is GAGVSQTPSNKVTEKGKYVELRCDPISGHTALYWYRQSLGQGPEFLIYFQGTGAADDSGLPNDRFFAVRPEGSVSTLKIQRTERGDSAVYLCASSPAGLAGGPPEQYFGPGTRLTVT.

This clonotype has only a few counts. The genes are TRBV12-3 or TRBV12-4 and TRBJ2-7, with D maybe TRBD1 (6 bases). The CDR3 is 15 residues long. Trimming took off 3 bases at V and 2 bases at J, with 14 bases between the two ends. DNA for the CDR3: TGTGCCAGCAGTTTGGTGACAGGTCGCACCTACGAGCAGTACTTC. It codes for CASSLVTGRTYEQYF.

The chain employs TRBV7-6 and TRBJ2-2, with D uncertain. The CDR3 length is 16 residues. Trimming took 2 bases from V and 4 from J, leaving 14 bases between them. Germline CDR1 and CDR2: SGHVS and FNYEAQ. CDR3 DNA: TGTGCCAGCAGCTTATCGTCAAGTTCTAGCACCGGGGAGCTGTTTTTT. As protein: CASSLSSSSSTGELFF.

The chain uses TRBV4-3 and TRBJ1-1; a possible D gene is TRBD1 (5 bases). The V end lost 0 bases, the J end lost 5 bases, and 13 bases lay between the germline ends. Germline CDR1 and CDR2: LGHNA and YSLEER. This CDR3 has 15 amino acids. The CDR3, as DNA: TGCGCCAGCAGCCAAGAATTTGGGGGGGGGACTGAAGCTTTCTTT. This gives the protein CASSQEFGGGTEAFF.

This clonotype was detected many times. V gene TRBV6-5 combines with J gene TRBJ2-7; no clear D. Deletions cut 3 bases from V and 5 bases from J, with 11 bases between. The CDR3 length is 13 residues. Per germline, CDR1 MNHEY and CDR2 SVGAGI. CDR3 nucleotides: TGTGCCAGCAGTTATCTGGACGTCGACGAGCAGTACTTC. Translating gives CASSYLDVDEQYF.